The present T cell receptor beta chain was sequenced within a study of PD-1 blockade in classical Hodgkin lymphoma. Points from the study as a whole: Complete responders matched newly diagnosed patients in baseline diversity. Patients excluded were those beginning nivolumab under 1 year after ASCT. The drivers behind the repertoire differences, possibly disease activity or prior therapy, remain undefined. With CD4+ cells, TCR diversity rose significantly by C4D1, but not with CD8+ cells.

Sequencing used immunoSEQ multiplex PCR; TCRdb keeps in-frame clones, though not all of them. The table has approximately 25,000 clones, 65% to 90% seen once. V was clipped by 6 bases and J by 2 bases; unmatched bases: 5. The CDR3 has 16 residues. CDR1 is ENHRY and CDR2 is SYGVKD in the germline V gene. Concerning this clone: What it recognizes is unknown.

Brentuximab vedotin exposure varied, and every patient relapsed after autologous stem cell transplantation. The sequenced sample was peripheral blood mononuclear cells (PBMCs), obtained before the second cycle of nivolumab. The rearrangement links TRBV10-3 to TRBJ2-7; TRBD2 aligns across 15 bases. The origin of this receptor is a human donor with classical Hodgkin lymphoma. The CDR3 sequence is CAISAGLAGGPYEQYF. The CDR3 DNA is TGTGCCATCAGCGCTGGACTAGCGGGAGGGCCCTACGAGCAGTACTTC.